Following are 3 T cell receptor beta chains from one sample sequenced in a study of cytomegalovirus exposure and HLA in healthy donors. PCR involved 60 Vbeta and 13 Jbeta primers. Generated by immunoSEQ multiplex PCR, the TCRdb table keeps only in-frame clones and is missing some. Of 60,000 to 85,000 clones listed, roughly 82% were seen once; the top ten hold around 10%. Sequences were obtained from PBMCs. The origin of the receptors is a male donor in good health and CMV-seropositive.

V and J are TRBV13 and TRBJ1-1; D ambiguous. CDR1 and CDR2 from the germline V gene are PRHDT and FYEKMQ (reference sequence). The CDR3 sequence is 13 residues long. V lost 3 bases and J 4 bases, leaving 9 bases between the germline ends. CDR3 bases: TGTGCCAGCAGCTTTAACAGTGGCACTGAAGCTTTCTTT. Its translation: CASSFNSGTEAFF.

The J gene is TRBJ1-1, the V gene TRBV9, with D perhaps TRBD1 (6 bases). In germline, CDR1 is SGDLS, CDR2 YYNGEE. The CDR3 is 13 amino acids. The V end lost 7 bases, the J end lost 4 bases, and 14 bases lay between the germline ends. The CDR3 DNA reads TGTGCCAGCTCACGGGACATCGTCACTGAAGCTTTCTTT. Translating gives CASSRDIVTEAFF. The whole variable domain, remainder taken from reference TRBV9 and TRBJ1-1, is DSGVTQTPKHLITATGQRVTLRCSPRSGDLSVYWYQQSLDQGLQFLIQYYNGEERAKGNILERFSAQQFPDLHSELNLSSLELGDSALYFCASSRDIVTEAFFGQGTRLTVV.

The chain recombines TRBV5-5 with TRBJ1-2; TRBD1 might be the D (6 bases). Trimming left V 3 bases short and J 2 bases short, with 8 bases between. The CDR3 consists of 13 residues. Germline V gene lookup returns CDR1 SGHKS and CDR2 YYEKEE (reference sequence). CDR3 residues: CASSSGQNYGYTF. DNA for the CDR3: TGTGCCAGCAGCTCCGGACAGAACTATGGCTACACCTTC.